The rows below give T cell receptor beta chains drawn from one sample of a study of T cell repertoires in cytomegalovirus infection. One entry per CDR3 protein results from TCRdb running MiXCR on the reads. The sample has more than 140,000 distinct CDR3 sequences; approximately 5.9% are singletons. Sample: PBMCs. The receptors were gathered from a human donor in good health (CMV status not recorded). Some clones in this sample may be carry-over from other donors' samples. CDR3s include the opening cysteine and the closing phenylalanine or tryptophan. The D gene is left open where the match is weak. The size field is filled for only some rows; it gives once, few, many or a size class.

CDR3aa,CDR3nt,v_gene,j_gene,abundance,d_gene
CASSQGVGGGTQYF,TGTGCCAGCAGCCAAGGAGTAGGGGGAGGTACGCAGTATTTT,TRBV3-1,TRBJ2-3,few,NA
CASRGTGKNYGYTF,TGTGCCAGCAGAGGGACAGGAAAAAACTATGGCTACACCTTC,TRBV9,TRBJ1-2,NA,TRBD1
CSVEGGNTEAFF,TGCAGCGTTGAAGGGGGTAACACTGAAGCTTTCTTT,TRBV29-1,TRBJ1-1,many,NA
CASSEDFFGYTF,TGTGCCAGCAGTGAAGACTTCTTTGGCTACACCTTC,TRBV25-1,TRBJ1-2,NA,NA
CASSAGLDQPQHF,TGTGCCAGTAGTGCGGGACTGGATCAGCCCCAGCATTTT,TRBV19,TRBJ1-5,NA,NA
CASTSGTETQYF,TGTGCCAGTACTAGCGGAACAGAGACCCAGTACTTC,TRBV28,TRBJ2-5,NA,TRBD2
CSAAPTGGTYTQYF,TGCAGTGCTGCGCCAACAGGGGGCACGTATACGCAGTATTTT,TRBV20-1,TRBJ2-3,many,TRBD1
CASSFKHQETQYF,TGTGCCAGCAGCTTTAAACACCAAGAGACCCAGTACTTC,TRBV5-4,TRBJ2-5,NA,NA
CSARVGLAGLEQYF,TGCAGTGCTAGAGTCGGACTAGCGGGGCTCGAGCAGTACTTC,TRBV20-1,TRBJ2-7,NA,TRBD2
CASSKNRQSRNTEAFF,TGTGCCAGCAGCAAGAATAGACAGTCTAGGAACACTGAAGCTTTCTTT,TRBV7-2,TRBJ1-1,many,NA
CASEIGETQYF,TGTGCCAGCGAAATTGGAGAGACCCAGTACTTC,TRBV12-3/TRBV12-4,TRBJ2-5,many,NA
CASSALQGIQETQYF,TGTGCCAGCAGCGCTCTACAGGGGATCCAAGAGACCCAGTACTTC,TRBV7-2,TRBJ2-5,many,TRBD1
CATSDLAGSSYNEQFF,TGTGCCACCAGTGACTTAGCGGGGAGCTCCTACAATGAGCAGTTCTTC,TRBV24-1,TRBJ2-1,many,TRBD2
CAWSVGGAKNIQYF,TGTGCCTGGAGTGTAGGGGGGGCCAAAAACATTCAGTACTTC,TRBV30,TRBJ2-4,NA,NA
CARKGLAGTGELFF,TGTGCCAGAAAGGGACTAGCGGGCACCGGGGAGCTGTTTTTT,TRBV30,TRBJ2-2,NA,TRBD2
CASTPQRGNSYEQYF,TGTGCCAGCACCCCCCAACGGGGGAACTCCTACGAGCAGTACTTC,TRBV5-5,TRBJ2-7,NA,NA
CASSLTTGNNQPQHF,TGTGCCAGTAGTCTGACGACAGGGAACAATCAGCCCCAGCATTTT,TRBV19,TRBJ1-5,many,TRBD1
CASGPSGGSYNEQFF,TGTGCCAGCGGCCCATCGGGGGGGTCCTACAATGAGCAGTTCTTC,TRBV9,TRBJ2-1,few,TRBD2
CASTPRSRYYEQYF,TGTGCCAGCACCCCGAGATCCCGTTACTACGAGCAGTACTTC,TRBV6-2/TRBV6-3,TRBJ2-7,few,NA
CSATRETDYGYTF,TGCAGTGCTACCAGGGAAACTGACTATGGCTACACCTTC,TRBV20-1,TRBJ1-2,many,NA
CASSSSPGYEQYF,TGTGCCAGCAGCTCGTCTCCTGGCTACGAGCAGTACTTC,TRBV7-6,TRBJ2-7,many,NA
CASSLRDRPRGTEQFF,TGTGCCAGCAGTTTGAGGGACAGGCCGCGGGGGACGGAGCAGTTCTTC,TRBV6-2/TRBV6-3,TRBJ2-1,many,NA
CASSQEAGVNYGYTF,TGCGCCAGCAGCCAAGAGGCAGGGGTGAACTATGGCTACACCTTC,TRBV4-3,TRBJ1-2,many,NA
CSVATDRGPQQYF,TGCAGCGTAGCAACCGACAGGGGGCCCCAGCAGTACTTC,TRBV29-1,TRBJ2-7,few,TRBD1
CASSPPFRGRGYGYTF,TGTGCCAGCAGCCCACCTTTCAGGGGAAGGGGATATGGCTACACCTTC,TRBV11-2,TRBJ1-2,many,NA
CSAKRSPETQYF,TGCAGTGCTAAAAGATCCCCAGAGACCCAGTACTTC,TRBV20-1,TRBJ2-5,many,NA
CASSLASPPPNTGELFF,TGTGCCAGTAGTTTAGCCTCTCCACCACCGAACACCGGGGAGCTGTTTTTT,TRBV19,TRBJ2-2,many,NA
CASSLGDQADYTF,TGTGCCAGCAGCTTAGGGGATCAAGCTGACTACACCTTC,TRBV11-1,TRBJ1-2,many,NA
CASSEVRYNQGLTDTQYF,TGTGCCAGCAGTGAAGTAAGGTATAACCAGGGTCTCACAGATACGCAGTATTTT,TRBV2,TRBJ2-3,few,NA
CASSSEGATDTQYF,TGTGCCAGCTCCTCGGAGGGGGCCACAGATACGCAGTATTTT,TRBV7-2,TRBJ2-3,NA,NA
CSASGGDRTDTQYF,TGCAGTGCTAGTGGCGGGGACCGGACAGATACGCAGTATTTT,TRBV20-1,TRBJ2-3,NA,NA
CASSYIGGGGQPQHF,TGTGCCAGCAGCTATATCGGGGGGGGGGGTCAGCCCCAGCATTTT,TRBV7-2,TRBJ1-5,many,NA
CASSLLAGEIYGYTF,TGTGCCAGCAGCTTACTGGCAGGGGAAATATATGGCTACACCTTC,TRBV7-2,TRBJ1-2,many,NA
CASSLNSGSNYGYTF,TGTGCCAGCAGCTTAAACTCGGGCAGCAACTATGGCTACACCTTC,TRBV7-3,TRBJ1-2,many,NA
CASRDRETQYF,TGTGCCAGCAGGGATCGGGAGACCCAGTACTTC,TRBV6-2/TRBV6-3,TRBJ2-5,many,NA
CASRPSRPHTDTQYF,TGTGCCAGCAGACCCTCGAGGCCCCACACAGATACGCAGTATTTT,TRBV6-5,TRBJ2-3,few,NA
CASSVGQPNTEAFF,TGTGCCAGCAGCGTAGGACAACCAAACACTGAAGCTTTCTTT,TRBV9,TRBJ1-1,NA,NA
CASSDIGQPRDEQFF,TGTGCCAGCAGTGACATAGGTCAACCCAGAGATGAGCAGTTCTTC,TRBV6-4,TRBJ2-1,NA,NA
CASSPGPGATGELFF,TGTGCCAGCAGCCCGGGCCCTGGTGCCACCGGGGAGCTGTTTTTT,TRBV11-3,TRBJ2-2,many,NA
CASIGTSGTMDTQYF,TGTGCCAGCATCGGGACTTCAGGTACCATGGATACGCAGTATTTT,TRBV11-2,TRBJ2-3,many,NA
CASSPRDRRSYEQYF,TGTGCCAGCAGCCCCCGGGACAGGCGCTCCTACGAGCAGTACTTC,TRBV14,TRBJ2-7,few,TRBD1
CASSPTSGGAGGANVLTF,TGTGCCAGCAGCCCGACTAGCGGGGGGGCCGGTGGGGCCAACGTCCTGACTTTC,TRBV7-2,TRBJ2-6,many,TRBD2
CASSFRTSQTQETQYF,TGTGCCAGCAGCTTCAGGACTAGTCAAACCCAAGAGACCCAGTACTTC,TRBV7-2,TRBJ2-5,few,TRBD2
CASSSSGGREQYF,TGTGCCAGCAGCTCTTCGGGGGGGCGCGAGCAGTACTTC,TRBV7-2,TRBJ2-7,many,TRBD2
CASSLRGTNEKLFF,TGTGCCAGCAGCTTGAGGGGTACTAATGAAAAACTGTTTTTT,TRBV7-2,TRBJ1-4,many,NA
CASRSGQEIYGYTF,TGTGCCAGCAGATCGGGACAGGAGATCTATGGCTACACCTTC,TRBV28,TRBJ1-2,many,TRBD1
CATSTNLNTEAFF,TGTGCCACCAGCACCAACTTGAACACTGAAGCTTTCTTT,TRBV15,TRBJ1-1,many,NA
CASRRDRELFF,TGTGCCAGCCGTCGGGACAGGGAGCTGTTTTTT,TRBV28,TRBJ2-2,few,NA
CSAGTAGANVLTF,TGCAGTGCTGGGACAGCTGGGGCCAACGTCCTGACTTTC,TRBV20-1,TRBJ2-6,NA,TRBD1
CASSHRDIPTTDTQYF,TGTGCCAGCAGCCACCGGGACATACCTACCACAGATACGCAGTATTTT,TRBV7-2,TRBJ2-3,many,NA
CASNNRGSNQPQHF,TGTGCCAGCAATAATCGGGGTAGCAATCAGCCCCAGCATTTT,TRBV6-6,TRBJ1-5,few,NA
CASTHRDPIFGNTIYF,TGTGCCAGCACTCACCGGGACCCAATTTTTGGAAACACCATATATTTT,TRBV12-3/TRBV12-4,TRBJ1-3,many,NA
CASSSDGVNEKLFF,TGCGCCAGCAGCTCGGACGGAGTTAATGAAAAACTGTTTTTT,TRBV5-1,TRBJ1-4,many,NA
CSVGQTYEQYF,TGCAGCGTTGGTCAGACCTACGAGCAGTACTTC,TRBV29-1,TRBJ2-7,NA,NA